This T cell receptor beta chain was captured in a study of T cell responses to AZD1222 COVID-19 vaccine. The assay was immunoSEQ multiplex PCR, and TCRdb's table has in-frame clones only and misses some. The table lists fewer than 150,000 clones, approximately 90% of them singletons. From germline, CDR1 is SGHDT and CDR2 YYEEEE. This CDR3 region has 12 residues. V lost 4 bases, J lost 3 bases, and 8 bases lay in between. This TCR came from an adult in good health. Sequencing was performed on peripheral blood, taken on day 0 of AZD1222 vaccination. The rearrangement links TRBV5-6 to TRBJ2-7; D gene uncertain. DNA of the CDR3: TGTGCCAGCAGCACCATACACTACGAGCAGTACTTC. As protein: CASSTIHYEQYF.